This passage covers 8 T cell receptor beta chains from one sample sequenced in a study of blood T cells in healthy people across ages. Primed by a sample-barcoded 5' primer and a J-beta primer mix, a second PCR proceeded for 7 to 11 cycles. TCRdb passed the 5' RACE reads through MiXCR, listing each CDR3 protein once. Of around 1,100,000 distinct CDR3 sequences in the sample, 35% to 40% were seen once. The sequencing sample was made of blood. The origin of the receptors is a man aged 18-30 years in good health.

This clonotype was picked up a small number of times. V is TRBV6-5 and J is TRBJ2-1; 14 bases match TRBD2. Germline CDR1 and CDR2: MNHEY and SVGAGI. J lost 9 bases, V lost 6 bases, and 4 bases had no gene match. There are 14 residues in the CDR3. CDR3 DNA: TGTGCCAGCAGGGGGACTAGCGGGGGCCTTGAGCAGTTCTTC. This gives the protein CASRGTSGGLEQFF.

V gene TRBV9 combines with J gene TRBJ2-1; D gene unclear. The CDR3 length is 14 residues. V was cut by 4 bases and J by 9 bases, with 17 bases left in between. Germline V gene data show CDR1 as SGDLS and CDR2 as YYNGEE. CDR3 nucleotides: TGTGCCAGCAGCAGAGCCCAAGGGTTAGGTGAGCAGTTCTTC. It is translated as CASSRAQGLGEQFF. Full variable domain (rest looked up from reference TRBV9 and TRBJ2-1): DSGVTQTPKHLITATGQRVTLRCSPRSGDLSVYWYQQSLDQGLQFLIQYYNGEERAKGNILERFSAQQFPDLHSELNLSSLELGDSALYFCASSRAQGLGEQFFGPGTRLTVL.

This chain connects TRBV4-1 to TRBJ2-1, with 10 bases lining up with TRBD1. Per the germline V gene, CDR1 is MGHRA and CDR2 is YSYEKL. CDR3 length: 16 amino acids. With V trimmed by 4 bases and J by 6 bases, 9 bases remained unmatched. The CDR3, as DNA: TGCGCCAGCAGCCTGTTTCTCCGGGACAGGGGCAATGAGCAGTTCTTC. Its protein is CASSLFLRDRGNEQFF.

This chain links TRBV9 with TRBJ1-1; TRBD1 aligns across 7 bases. Germline V CDR1 and CDR2: SGDLS, YYNGEE. The junction had 10 bases not matched to a gene; V was cut back by 3 bases and J by 5 bases. The CDR3 contains 15 residues. The CDR3 nucleotides read TGTGCCAGCAGCGGAGAGACGACAGGGACTACTGAAGCTTTCTTT. As protein: CASSGETTGTTEAFF.

This clonotype was seen a handful of times. The chain couples TRBV7-6 to TRBJ2-1; 11 bases line up with TRBD2. Germline CDR1 is SGHVS and CDR2 is FNYEAQ. CDR3 length: 20 amino acids. V lost 5 bases, J lost 4 bases, and 19 bases stayed unmatched. CDR3 coding DNA: TGTGCCAGCAGCATCGTAGGGTCTAGCGGGGGGCCGATTACTTACAATGAGCAGTTCTTC. It encodes CASSIVGSSGGPITYNEQFF.

This clonotype was detected a few times. The chain links TRBV20-1 to TRBJ2-3; D not certain. The CDR3 is 14 residues long. V was clipped by 3 bases and J by 1 base, with 11 bases between them. Germline assignment: CDR1 DFQATT and CDR2 SNEGSKA (reference sequence). The CDR3 loop is CSARRDLGTDTQYF. In nucleotides, the CDR3 is TGCAGTGCTAGGCGCGATCTAGGCACAGATACGCAGTATTTT.

This clonotype was counted a few times. The chain is built from TRBV7-9 and TRBJ1-1; 10 bases are shared with TRBD1. The germline V gene has CDR1 SEHNR and CDR2 FQNEAQ (reference sequence). With V trimmed by 2 bases and J by 4 bases, 10 bases remained unmatched. This CDR3 spans 17 amino acids. CDR3: CASSLPGQGGMSTEAFF. The CDR3, as DNA: TGTGCCAGCAGCTTACCAGGACAGGGGGGGATGAGCACTGAAGCTTTCTTT.

V gene TRBV27 combines with J gene TRBJ2-4; D is unclear. Judging by the DNA end, TRBJ2-7 fits better; the J call may be wrong. The germline V gene encodes CDR1 MNHEY and CDR2 SMNVEV (reference sequence). This CDR3 is 18 amino acids long. Here the CDR3 reads CASSLVAPGVWEQYEQYF. Written as DNA, the CDR3 is TGTGCCAGCAGCTTAGTAGCCCCCGGCGTTTGGGAACAGTACGAGCAGTACTTC.